This is a list of T cell receptor beta chains from one sample in a study of shared clonotypes between healthy human individuals. Libraries were prepared by immunoSEQ multiplex PCR; TCRdb keeps only in-frame clonotypes and omits some of them. This table has over 2 million clones, about 95% appearing once. Sequencing was carried out using naive CD8+ T cells sorted from blood. These receptors were collected from a man younger than 30 in good health. Each CDR3 is given with its conserved first and last residue. The D gene is left open where the match is weak. Not every row has a clone size; where given, it reads once, few, many or a size class.

D	V	size	J	CDR3	DNA
.	TRBV10-3	.	TRBJ2-7	CAISEPEGRGEQYF	TGTGCCATCAGTGAACCTGAGGGGCGCGGCGAGCAGTACTTC
.	TRBV21-1	.	TRBJ2-5	CASSGQAEGTQYF	TGTGCCAGCAGTGGACAGGCCGAAGGGACCCAGTACTTC
TRBD1	TRBV11-1	.	TRBJ2-7	CASSLATGVRNEQYF	TGTGCCAGCAGCTTAGCGACAGGGGTAAGGAACGAGCAGTACTTC
.	TRBV10-2	.	TRBJ2-5	CASSESARGPGETQYF	TGCGCCAGCAGTGAGTCAGCGCGGGGGCCCGGGGAGACCCAGTACTTC
.	TRBV7-2	.	TRBJ2-1	CASSRLGEQFF	TGTGCCAGCAGCCGACTTGGTGAGCAGTTCTTC
.	TRBV2	.	TRBJ2-3	CASSAGADTQYF	TGTGCCAGCAGTGCGGGGGCAGATACGCAGTATTTT
.	TRBV7-9	.	TRBJ2-5	CASSRGGLGQETQYF	TGTGCCAGCAGCCGGGGTGGTCTCGGACAAGAGACCCAGTACTTC
.	TRBV10-2	.	TRBJ2-3	CAAGGQLTDTQYF	TGCGCCGCAGGGGGGCAGCTCACAGATACGCAGTATTTT
.	TRBV7-7	once	TRBJ2-7	CASSLGEDSYEQYF	TGTGCTAGCAGCTTAGGGGAGGACAGCTACGAGCAGTACTTC
.	TRBV28	.	TRBJ1-1	CASRPGGGTLNTEAFF	TGTGCCAGCAGACCTGGAGGGGGGACCTTGAACACTGAAGCTTTCTTT
.	TRBV6-5	.	TRBJ2-7	CASSSTGSYEQYF	TGTGCCAGCAGTTCAACAGGCTCCTACGAGCAGTACTTC
.	TRBV19	.	TRBJ2-1	CASSITGSSYNEQFF	TGTGCCAGTAGCATTACAGGGAGCTCCTACAATGAGCAGTTCTTC
TRBD1	TRBV27	.	TRBJ1-1	CASAVGGDRVFLGEAFF	TGTGCCAGCGCGGTGGGCGGGGACAGGGTCTTTTTGGGTGAAGCTTTCTTT